Listed below are T cell receptor beta chains from one sample, sequenced in a study of molecular identifiers for immune sequencing clone quantification. TCRdb itself ran the PCR reads through MiXCR, one entry per CDR3 protein. The sample consists of 90,000 or so distinct CDR3 sequences, around a fifth of them appearing once. Input material: naive CD8+ T cells from blood, with Jurkat cell RNA spiked in. Receptors originate from a human donor in good health. Some libraries in this study had Jurkat cell RNA spiked in. Each CDR3 is given with its conserved first and last residue. Fields, in order: CDR3 length, D gene, clone size, J gene, V gene, CDR3 DNA, CDR3 protein. A D gene is named only where the DNA matches it firmly. A clone size is listed for some rows: how often the clone was seen (once, few, many), or a class if it is expanded.

length: 17
D: .
size: many
J: TRBJ2-6
V: TRBV5-6
DNA: TGTGCCAGCAGCACATACCAGGGATTTGGCGGGGCCAACGTCCTGACTTTC
CDR3: CASSTYQGFGGANVLTF

length: 14
D: .
size: many
J: TRBJ1-1
V: TRBV10-3
DNA: TGTGCCATCAGGACAGATTACATGAACACTGAAGCTTTCTTT
CDR3: CAIRTDYMNTEAFF

length: 14
D: TRBD1
size: .
J: TRBJ1-2
V: TRBV3-1
DNA: TGTGCCAGCAGCCAATTTAGGACAGGGTATGGCTACACCTTC
CDR3: CASSQFRTGYGYTF

length: 21
D: .
size: many
J: TRBJ2-6
V: TRBV27
DNA: TGTGCCAGCAGTTTATCGGGGGTCTCCCGACAGGACAAATGGGGGGCCAACGTCCTGACTTTC
CDR3: CASSLSGVSRQDKWGANVLTF

length: 14
D: TRBD2
size: .
J: TRBJ2-7
V: TRBV7-2
DNA: TGTGCCAGCAGTCATTATGGGGGGGGGGGCGAGCAGTACTTC
CDR3: CASSHYGGGGEQYF

length: 13
D: .
size: few
J: TRBJ1-5
V: TRBV27
DNA: TGTGCCAGCAGTTTATGGGTGGATCAGCCCCAGCATTTT
CDR3: CASSLWVDQPQHF

length: 12
D: .
size: many
J: TRBJ1-1
V: TRBV5-6
DNA: TGTGCCAGCAGCCCGGGGGGGGCAGAAGCTTTCTTT
CDR3: CASSPGGAEAFF

length: 14
D: .
size: many
J: TRBJ1-2
V: TRBV29-1
DNA: TGCAGCGTTGCCGACGGATACAGACCCTATGGCTACACCTTC
CDR3: CSVADGYRPYGYTF

length: 14
D: TRBD2
size: many
J: TRBJ2-7
V: TRBV7-8
DNA: TGTGCCAGCAGCCAAGCGGGGGCTGCCTACGAGCAGTACTTC
CDR3: CASSQAGAAYEQYF

length: 13
D: .
size: few
J: TRBJ2-1
V: TRBV27
DNA: TGTGCCAGCAGTCCAACAGGGACGAATGAGCAGTTCTTC
CDR3: CASSPTGTNEQFF

length: 15
D: .
size: many
J: TRBJ2-2
V: TRBV28
DNA: TGTGCCAGCAGTCCACGGACCTACTTCACCGGGGAGCTGTTTTTT
CDR3: CASSPRTYFTGELFF

length: 15
D: TRBD1
size: .
J: TRBJ2-1
V: TRBV7-6
DNA: TGTGCCAGCAGCCCTGACAGGGGGGTTTACAATGAGCAGTTCTTC
CDR3: CASSPDRGVYNEQFF

length: 14
D: .
size: many
J: TRBJ2-4
V: TRBV14
DNA: TGTGCCAGCAGCCAGGAGGTTGGGTGGAACATTCAGTACTTC
CDR3: CASSQEVGWNIQYF

length: 16
D: .
size: many
J: TRBJ2-5
V: TRBV3-1
DNA: TGTGCCAGCAGCCAACCGTCCAGGGGAACCCAAGAGACCCAGTACTTC
CDR3: CASSQPSRGTQETQYF

length: 13
D: .
size: many
J: TRBJ1-1
V: TRBV20-1
DNA: TGCAGTGCTAGAGATTATAGAAGGGGTGAAGCTTTCTTT
CDR3: CSARDYRRGEAFF

length: 12
D: .
size: many
J: TRBJ2-3
V: TRBV5-4
DNA: TGTGCCAGCAGCTCAGAGTCAGATACGCAGTATTTT
CDR3: CASSSESDTQYF

length: 14
D: .
size: .
J: TRBJ2-7
V: TRBV9
DNA: TGTGCCAGCAGCGTCGGGAGTTTCTCCTACGAGCAGTACTTC
CDR3: CASSVGSFSYEQYF

length: 15
D: TRBD1
size: few
J: TRBJ2-3
V: TRBV28
DNA: TGTGCCAGCAGTTACGGGACAGACAGCACAGATACGCAGTATTTT
CDR3: CASSYGTDSTDTQYF

length: 15
D: .
size: many
J: TRBJ2-2
V: TRBV6-5
DNA: TGTGCCAGCAGTGCCCGACAGGCGAACACCGGGGAGCTGTTTTTT
CDR3: CASSARQANTGELFF

length: 12
D: .
size: many
J: TRBJ2-7
V: TRBV5-1
DNA: TGCGCCAGCAGATCAGTCGAGTACGAGCAGTACTTC
CDR3: CASRSVEYEQYF

length: 19
D: .
size: .
J: TRBJ2-7
V: TRBV14
DNA: TGTGCCAGCAGCCAAGATCGAGGGACACCACTTATCGCGGGCTTCGAGCAGTACTTC
CDR3: CASSQDRGTPLIAGFEQYF

length: 14
D: TRBD1
size: many
J: TRBJ2-5
V: TRBV6-5
DNA: TGTGCCAGCAGTTATTCAGGGGGCCAAGAGACCCAGTACTTC
CDR3: CASSYSGGQETQYF

length: 10
D: .
size: many
J: TRBJ2-5
V: TRBV29-1
DNA: TGCAGCGTTGATCGGGAGACCCAGTACTTC
CDR3: CSVDRETQYF

length: 11
D: .
size: few
J: TRBJ2-1
V: TRBV12-5
DNA: TGTGCTAGTGGTTTGGCCGGTGAGCAGTTCTTC
CDR3: CASGLAGEQFF

length: 13
D: TRBD1
size: many
J: TRBJ2-7
V: TRBV30
DNA: TGTGCCTGGGATCACGGGACAGCCTACGAGCAGTACTTC
CDR3: CAWDHGTAYEQYF

length: 15
D: .
size: many
J: TRBJ1-5
V: TRBV12-5
DNA: TGTGCTAGTGGTTTGTTTGCGGCAGGTAATCAGCCCCAGCATTTT
CDR3: CASGLFAAGNQPQHF

length: 18
D: TRBD1
size: many
J: TRBJ2-2
V: TRBV18
DNA: TGTGCCAGCTCAACGAATCCGGGACAGGGCCCGAACACCGGGGAGCTGTTTTTT
CDR3: CASSTNPGQGPNTGELFF

length: 17
D: TRBD1
size: many
J: TRBJ2-6
V: TRBV28
DNA: TGTGCCAGCTCTAGACAGGGCCTTCACTCTGGGGCCAACGTCCTGACTTTC
CDR3: CASSRQGLHSGANVLTF

length: 14
D: .
size: .
J: TRBJ1-3
V: TRBV6-5
DNA: TGTGCCACCGGACCGGCCGATGGTGGAAACACCATATATTTT
CDR3: CATGPADGGNTIYF

length: 14
D: TRBD1
size: many
J: TRBJ1-2
V: TRBV28
DNA: TGTGCCAGCAGAGCTAGGACAGGGGGCCATGGCTACACCTTC
CDR3: CASRARTGGHGYTF

length: 14
D: .
size: many
J: TRBJ2-7
V: TRBV11-2
DNA: TGTGCCAGCAGCTTAAGTCCCGCGGGGTACGAGCAGTACTTC
CDR3: CASSLSPAGYEQYF

length: 16
D: .
size: .
J: TRBJ2-5
V: TRBV20-1
DNA: TGCAGTGCAAGGGGAGGACAACCCCTGTTGGGAGAGACCCAGTACTTC
CDR3: CSARGGQPLLGETQYF

length: 16
D: .
size: .
J: TRBJ2-1
V: TRBV6-5
DNA: TGTGCCAGCAGCCCTCAGCGGGAAGGGGGCTACAATGAGCAGTTCTTC
CDR3: CASSPQREGGYNEQFF

length: 14
D: .
size: .
J: TRBJ2-3
V: TRBV10-3
DNA: TGTGCCATCAGTGAGTCGCCGGGGCCTGATACGCAGTATTTT
CDR3: CAISESPGPDTQYF

length: 16
D: .
size: few
J: TRBJ1-2
V: TRBV6-2/TRBV6-3
DNA: TGTGCCAGCAGTCAACGCAGGGACGGTGTTGTCTATGGCTACACCTTC
CDR3: CASSQRRDGVVYGYTF

length: 19
D: .
size: many
J: TRBJ1-1
V: TRBV23-1
DNA: TGCGCCAGCCGTCCGGTTGAGGGGGGGGAAGACTCCTGCCCTTTGGTAGCTTTCTTT
CDR3: CASRPVEGGEDSCPLVAFF

length: 13
D: TRBD1
size: .
J: TRBJ2-1
V: TRBV20-1
DNA: TGCAGTGCCGACAGGGATTCCTACAATGAGCAGTTCTTC
CDR3: CSADRDSYNEQFF

length: 12
D: .
size: many
J: TRBJ2-1
V: TRBV28
DNA: TGTGCCAGCGAAGTAGGGGGTAATGAGCAGTTCTTC
CDR3: CASEVGGNEQFF

length: 16
D: TRBD1
size: many
J: TRBJ2-5
V: TRBV5-1
DNA: TGCGCCAGCTCATTACCCGGGACAGGGATACAAGAGACCCAGTACTTC
CDR3: CASSLPGTGIQETQYF

length: 17
D: TRBD1
size: .
J: TRBJ2-7
V: TRBV4-3
DNA: TGCGCCAGCAGCCAAGATTTTTCGACAGGGCGGTCCTACGAGCAGTACTTC
CDR3: CASSQDFSTGRSYEQYF

length: 12
D: TRBD1
size: .
J: TRBJ2-7
V: TRBV7-9
DNA: TGTGCCAGCAGCACGACAGGGAACGAGCAGTACTTC
CDR3: CASSTTGNEQYF

length: 16
D: .
size: .
J: TRBJ2-7
V: TRBV4-2
DNA: TGTGCCAGCAGCCAGGAAAGGACTGGCTACCTAGTCGAGCAGTACTTC
CDR3: CASSQERTGYLVEQYF

length: 20
D: TRBD1
size: .
J: TRBJ2-3
V: TRBV7-8
DNA: TGTGCCAGCGCCGCGTCAGCTACTGACAGGGATGGGGGTAACACAGATACGCAGTATTTT
CDR3: CASAASATDRDGGNTDTQYF

length: 21
D: .
size: many
J: TRBJ1-5
V: TRBV7-9
DNA: TGTGCCAGCAGCTTAGAATCCGAGGCCAACACGCGGGGGCTGGGGAATCAGCCCCAGCATTTT
CDR3: CASSLESEANTRGLGNQPQHF

length: 19
D: TRBD1
size: many
J: TRBJ1-1
V: TRBV19
DNA: TGTGCCAGTAGTGCGGGACAGGGATACGTACCCGAGACGAGCACTGAAGCTTTCTTT
CDR3: CASSAGQGYVPETSTEAFF

length: 13
D: .
size: .
J: TRBJ1-2
V: TRBV29-1
DNA: TGCAGCGTTGAAGGTGGTCCTAACTATGGCTACACCTTC
CDR3: CSVEGGPNYGYTF

length: 14
D: TRBD1
size: many
J: TRBJ2-7
V: TRBV12-3/TRBV12-4
DNA: TGTGCCAGCACCCTGGGGACAGGAGTCCACGAGCAGTACTTC
CDR3: CASTLGTGVHEQYF

length: 13
D: TRBD1
size: many
J: TRBJ2-7
V: TRBV29-1
DNA: TGCAGCGTTGAAGTGGGACAGGGGTACGAGCAGTACTTC
CDR3: CSVEVGQGYEQYF

length: 14
D: TRBD2
size: many
J: TRBJ2-5
V: TRBV2
DNA: TGTGCCAGCAGTGTTCTAGCGGGGAGAGAGACCCAGTACTTC
CDR3: CASSVLAGRETQYF

length: 15
D: TRBD2
size: .
J: TRBJ2-7
V: TRBV27
DNA: TGTGCCAGCAGTGTTCAGAGCGGGAACTCCTACGAGCAGTACTTC
CDR3: CASSVQSGNSYEQYF

length: 14
D: TRBD1
size: few
J: TRBJ2-7
V: TRBV11-2
DNA: TGTGCCAGCAGCCCCTGGACAGGTATCTACGAGCAGTACTTC
CDR3: CASSPWTGIYEQYF

length: 15
D: TRBD1
size: many
J: TRBJ1-1
V: TRBV7-9
DNA: TGTGCCAGCAGCCACGGGACAGGCAAGAACACTGAAGCTTTCTTT
CDR3: CASSHGTGKNTEAFF

length: 21
D: TRBD2
size: many
J: TRBJ2-3
V: TRBV7-2
DNA: TGTGCCAGCAGCTTAGAGGGCCCGTACGCACTAGCGGGATATGTCACAGATACGCAGTATTTT
CDR3: CASSLEGPYALAGYVTDTQYF

length: 14
D: .
size: many
J: TRBJ1-1
V: TRBV7-9
DNA: TGTGCCAGCAGCCCACATACGTTGAACACTGAAGCTTTCTTT
CDR3: CASSPHTLNTEAFF